The entry that follows covers one TCR beta chain sequence. Antigen specificity is unknown. TCRdb keeps only in-frame clones here, not all; method: immunoSEQ multiplex PCR. The sample holds over 55,000 clones, over 70% seen once. These data originate in a study of lymphopenia after photon versus proton radiotherapy. General study findings and limits: After lymphocyte nadir, photon-treated repertoires showed oligoclonal expansion, especially CD8+ Temra. Authors raise, but do not show, better survival with proton therapy.

This CDR3 region has 15 residues. Between the trimmed V and J ends, which lost 3 bases and 1 base, there was a span of 12 bases. CDR1 SGHVS and CDR2 FQNEAQ come from the germline V gene. This sequence originates from an elderly man with esophageal cancer. This specimen was peripheral blood, taken from a patient treated with proton-based radiotherapy. This chain uses TRBV7-8 with TRBJ2-5, with D perhaps matching TRBD1 or TRBD2 (5 bases each). In DNA form, the CDR3 reads TGTGCCAGCAGCTTTTGGGGACCGGCCCAAGAGACCCAGTACTTC. It encodes CASSFWGPAQETQYF.